This T cell receptor beta chain is from a study of OX40 agonist ivuxolimab in advanced cancers. Study background: With ivuxolimab, an agonistic anti-OX40 (CD134) antibody, patients were treated.

This clone was seen once. The CDR3 sequence is 13 residues long. Germline CDR1 is SGHVS and CDR2 is FNYEAQ. Trimming at V came to 5 bases and at J to 8 bases, leaving 6 bases not matched to a gene. TCRdb's copy holds only in-frame clones and misses some; the assay was immunoSEQ multiplex PCR. Here the sample spans around 72,000 clones, roughly 80% being singletons. The input for sequencing was CD4+ or CD8+ T cells sorted from blood, taken in a trial of the OX40 agonist ivuxolimab. The TCR sequence derives from an adult with an advanced solid tumor such as melanoma, head and neck, liver or kidney cancer. The chain carries TRBV7-6 and TRBJ1-1; 9 bases match TRBD1. The CDR3 nucleotides are TGTGCCAGCAGCGAACTAGGACAGGGGGAAGCTTTCTTT. Encoded protein: CASSELGQGEAFF.